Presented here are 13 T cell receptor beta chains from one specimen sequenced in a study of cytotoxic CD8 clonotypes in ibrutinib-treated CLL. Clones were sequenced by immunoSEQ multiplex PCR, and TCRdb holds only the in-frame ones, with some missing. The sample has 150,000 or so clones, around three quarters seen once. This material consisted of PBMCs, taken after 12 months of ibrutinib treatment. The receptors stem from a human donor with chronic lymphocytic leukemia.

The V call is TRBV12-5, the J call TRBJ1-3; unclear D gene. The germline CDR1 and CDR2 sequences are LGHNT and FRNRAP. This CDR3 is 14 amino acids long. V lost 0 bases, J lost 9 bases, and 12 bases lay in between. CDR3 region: CASGLVPRETTIYF. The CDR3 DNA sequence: TGTGCTAGTGGTTTGGTACCCCGGGAAACCACCATATATTTT.

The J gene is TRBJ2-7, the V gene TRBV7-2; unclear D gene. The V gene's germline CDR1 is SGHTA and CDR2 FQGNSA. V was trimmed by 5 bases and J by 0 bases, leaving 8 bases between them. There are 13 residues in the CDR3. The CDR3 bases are TGTGCCAGCAGCCCCCGGACCTCCTACGAGCAGTACTTC. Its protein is CASSPRTSYEQYF.

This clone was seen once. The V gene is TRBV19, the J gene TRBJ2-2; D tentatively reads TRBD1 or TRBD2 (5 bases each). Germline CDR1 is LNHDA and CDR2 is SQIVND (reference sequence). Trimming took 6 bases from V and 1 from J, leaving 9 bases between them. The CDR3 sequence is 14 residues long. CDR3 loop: CASSTGRNTGELFF. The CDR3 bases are TGTGCCAGTAGCACGGGGCGGAACACCGGGGAGCTGTTTTTT.

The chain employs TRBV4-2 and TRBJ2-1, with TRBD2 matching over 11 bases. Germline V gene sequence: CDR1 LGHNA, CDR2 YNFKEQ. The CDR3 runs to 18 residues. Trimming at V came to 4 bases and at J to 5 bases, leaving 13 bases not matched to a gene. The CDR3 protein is CASSPKQTSGSRHNEQFF. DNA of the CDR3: TGTGCCAGCAGCCCAAAGCAAACTAGCGGGAGTAGGCACAATGAGCAGTTCTTC.

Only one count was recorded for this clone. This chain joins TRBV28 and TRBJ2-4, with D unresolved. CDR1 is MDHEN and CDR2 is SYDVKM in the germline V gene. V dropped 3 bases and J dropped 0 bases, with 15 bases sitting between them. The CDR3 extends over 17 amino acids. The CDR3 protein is CASSLIFRPLAKNIQYF. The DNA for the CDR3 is TGTGCCAGCAGTTTGATCTTCAGGCCCTTAGCCAAAAACATTCAGTACTTC.

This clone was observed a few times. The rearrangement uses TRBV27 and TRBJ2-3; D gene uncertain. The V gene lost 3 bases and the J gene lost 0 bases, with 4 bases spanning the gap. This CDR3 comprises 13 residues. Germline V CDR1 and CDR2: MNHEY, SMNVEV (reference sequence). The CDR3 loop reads CASSLASTDTQYF. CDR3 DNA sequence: TGTGCCAGCAGTTTGGCCAGCACAGATACGCAGTATTTT.

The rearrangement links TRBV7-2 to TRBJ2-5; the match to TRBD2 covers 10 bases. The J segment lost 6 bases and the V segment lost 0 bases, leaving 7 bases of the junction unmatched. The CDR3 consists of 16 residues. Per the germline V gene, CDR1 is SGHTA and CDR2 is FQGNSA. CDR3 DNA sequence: TGTGCCAGCAGCTTAGCAGTATCGGGACTAGCGAAGACCCAGTACTTC. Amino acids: CASSLAVSGLAKTQYF.

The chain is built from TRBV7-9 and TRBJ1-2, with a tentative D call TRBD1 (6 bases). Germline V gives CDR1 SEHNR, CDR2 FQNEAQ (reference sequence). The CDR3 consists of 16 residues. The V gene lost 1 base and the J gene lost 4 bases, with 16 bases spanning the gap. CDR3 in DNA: TGTGCCAGCAGCTTAGGGGGTACAGGGCGGATCTATGGCTACACCTTC. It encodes CASSLGGTGRIYGYTF.

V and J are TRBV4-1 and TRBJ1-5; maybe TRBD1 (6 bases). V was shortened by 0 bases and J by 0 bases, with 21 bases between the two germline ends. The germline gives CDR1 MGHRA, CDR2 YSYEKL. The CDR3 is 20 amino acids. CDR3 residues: CASSQDPRGAQGYSNQPQHF. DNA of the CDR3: TGCGCCAGCAGCCAAGATCCTCGGGGGGCCCAGGGTTATAGCAATCAGCCCCAGCATTTT.

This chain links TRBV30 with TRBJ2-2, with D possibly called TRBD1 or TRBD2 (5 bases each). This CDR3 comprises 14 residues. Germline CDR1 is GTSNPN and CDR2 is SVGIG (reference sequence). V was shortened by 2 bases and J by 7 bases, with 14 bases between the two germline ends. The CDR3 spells CAWSTRGAGGELFF. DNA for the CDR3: TGTGCCTGGAGTACTCGAGGGGCGGGCGGGGAGCTGTTTTTT.

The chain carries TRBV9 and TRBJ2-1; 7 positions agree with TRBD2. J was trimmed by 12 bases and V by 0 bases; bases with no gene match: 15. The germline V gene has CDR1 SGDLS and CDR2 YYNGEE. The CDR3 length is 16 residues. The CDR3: CASSVVGTTSVLPQFF. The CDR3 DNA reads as TGTGCCAGCAGCGTAGTTGGGACTACGTCCGTATTACCGCAGTTCTTC.

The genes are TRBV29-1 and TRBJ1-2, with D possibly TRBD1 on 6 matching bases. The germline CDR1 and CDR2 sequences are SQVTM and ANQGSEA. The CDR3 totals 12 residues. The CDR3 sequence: CSLSGAQPGYTF. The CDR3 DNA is TGCAGTTTATCGGGGGCGCAGCCTGGCTACACCTTC.

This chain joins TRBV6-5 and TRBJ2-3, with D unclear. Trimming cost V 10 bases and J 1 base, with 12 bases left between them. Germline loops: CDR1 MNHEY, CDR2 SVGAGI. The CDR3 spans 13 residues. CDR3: CATLLPGTDTQYF. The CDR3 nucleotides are TGTGCCACCCTACTCCCTGGCACAGATACGCAGTATTTT.